This TCR beta chain is from a study of T cells in Graves' hyperthyroidism and ophthalmopathy. Overall study context: Blood was drawn when the patient was first diagnosed and still untreated.

PBMCs were obtained from roughly 10 ml fresh peripheral blood. TCR beta CDR3 region amplification was performed from RNA transcripts. HTBI primers were the set used in a first-round RT-PCR of the TCR CDR3. TCRdb analysed the multiplex PCR reads with MiXCR anew, one entry per CDR3 protein. This table has a few hundred thousand distinct CDR3 sequences, 17% appearing once. V was trimmed by 3 bases and J by 2 bases, leaving 20 bases between them. The CDR3 is 16 residues long. Looked up from germline, CDR1 is DFQATT and CDR2 is SNEGSKA (reference sequence). This clonotype has only a few counts. The origin of this receptor is a woman under 30 with Graves' ophthalmopathy. V usage is TRBV20-1 and J usage is TRBJ2-7; a possible D gene is TRBD2 (6 bases). Material: blood. CDR3 nucleotides: TGCAGTGCTAGGGCCGACCTAGCGCCGTTAACCTACGAGCAGTACTTC. It is translated as CSARADLAPLTYEQYF.